This T cell receptor (beta chain) was recorded in a study of a mutant IDH1 vaccine in newly diagnosed glioma. Indicated time point: week 23, last vaccination. Doses comprised 300 ug of mutant IDH1 20-mer peptide each, plus topical imiquimod. Produced via immunoSEQ multiplex PCR; TCRdb's table is partial and in-frame only. Of 20,000 to 25,000 clones in the sample, about four fifths were seen once. CDR1 SEHNR and CDR2 FQNEAQ come from the germline V gene (reference sequence). This CDR3 is 15 amino acids long. With 5 bases removed from V and 1 base from J, the gap between germline ends came to 14 bases. This clone was seen a single time. Its target is not known.

The source was PBMCs, collected from a glioma patient whose treatment included an IDH1 peptide vaccine. The gene calls are TRBV7-9 and TRBJ1-1, with unresolved D. This receptor was taken from a man aged 25 to 45 with glioma. CDR3: CASSVWGAGNTEAFF. Written as DNA, the CDR3 is TGTGCCAGCAGCGTTTGGGGAGCAGGGAACACTGAAGCTTTCTTT.